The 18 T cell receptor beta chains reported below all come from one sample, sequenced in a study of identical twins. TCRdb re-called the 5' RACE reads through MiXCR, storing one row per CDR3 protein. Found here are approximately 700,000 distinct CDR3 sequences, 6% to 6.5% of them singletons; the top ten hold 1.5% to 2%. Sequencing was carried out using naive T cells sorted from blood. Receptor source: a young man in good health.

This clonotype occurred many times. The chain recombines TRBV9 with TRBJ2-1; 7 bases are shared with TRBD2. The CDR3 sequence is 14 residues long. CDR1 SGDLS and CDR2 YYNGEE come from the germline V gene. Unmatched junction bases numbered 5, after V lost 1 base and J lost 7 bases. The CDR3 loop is CASSVWGLPNEQFF. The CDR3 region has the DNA TGTGCCAGCAGCGTATGGGGACTACCAAATGAGCAGTTCTTC.

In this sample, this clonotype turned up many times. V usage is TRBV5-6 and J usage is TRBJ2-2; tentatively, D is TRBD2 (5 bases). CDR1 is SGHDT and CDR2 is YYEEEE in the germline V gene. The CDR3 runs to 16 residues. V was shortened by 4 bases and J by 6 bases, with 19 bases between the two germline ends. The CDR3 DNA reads TGTGCCAGCAGCCCGAGGAGTAGATCGGGGTCCGGGGAGCTGTTTTTT. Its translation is CASSPRSRSGSGELFF.

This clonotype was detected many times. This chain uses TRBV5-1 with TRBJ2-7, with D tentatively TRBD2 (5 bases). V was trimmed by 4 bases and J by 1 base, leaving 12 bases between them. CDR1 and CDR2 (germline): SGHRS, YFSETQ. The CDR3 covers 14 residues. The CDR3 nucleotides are TGCGCCAGCAGCGCACTCACGGGGTCCTACGAGCAGTACTTC. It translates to CASSALTGSYEQYF.

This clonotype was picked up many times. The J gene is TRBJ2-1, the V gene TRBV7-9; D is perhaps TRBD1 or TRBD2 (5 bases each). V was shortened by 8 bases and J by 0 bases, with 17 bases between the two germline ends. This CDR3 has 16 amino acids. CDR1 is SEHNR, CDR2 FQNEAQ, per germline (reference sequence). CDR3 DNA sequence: TGTGCCAGCCCACTAGGTCGGGACGACTCCTACAATGAGCAGTTCTTC. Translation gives CASPLGRDDSYNEQFF.

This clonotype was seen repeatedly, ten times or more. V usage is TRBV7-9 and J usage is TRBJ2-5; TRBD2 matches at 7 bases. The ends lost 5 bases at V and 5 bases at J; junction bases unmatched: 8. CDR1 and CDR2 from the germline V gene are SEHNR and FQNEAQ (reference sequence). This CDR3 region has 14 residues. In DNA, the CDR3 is TGTGCCAGCAGCCAGCGGGGTCCCCAGGAGACCCAGTACTTC. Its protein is CASSQRGPQETQYF.

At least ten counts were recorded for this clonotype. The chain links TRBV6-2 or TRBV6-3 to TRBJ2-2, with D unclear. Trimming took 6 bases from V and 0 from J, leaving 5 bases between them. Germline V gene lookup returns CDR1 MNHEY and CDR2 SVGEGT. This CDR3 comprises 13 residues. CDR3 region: CASRDTNTGELFF. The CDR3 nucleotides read TGTGCCAGCAGAGACACGAACACCGGGGAGCTGTTTTTT.

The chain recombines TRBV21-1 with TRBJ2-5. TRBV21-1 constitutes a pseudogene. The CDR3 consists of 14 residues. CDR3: CASSKTTLQETQYF. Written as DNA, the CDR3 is TGTGCCAGCAGCAAAACAACTTTACAAGAGACCCAGTACTTC.

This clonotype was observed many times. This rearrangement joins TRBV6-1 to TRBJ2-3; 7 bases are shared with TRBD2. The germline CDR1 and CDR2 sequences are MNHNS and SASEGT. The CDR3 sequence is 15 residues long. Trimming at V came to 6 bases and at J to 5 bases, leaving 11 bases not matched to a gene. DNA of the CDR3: TGTGCCAGCAGCCCTAGGGGCGGGAGAAAAGATACGCAGTATTTT. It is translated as CASSPRGGRKDTQYF.

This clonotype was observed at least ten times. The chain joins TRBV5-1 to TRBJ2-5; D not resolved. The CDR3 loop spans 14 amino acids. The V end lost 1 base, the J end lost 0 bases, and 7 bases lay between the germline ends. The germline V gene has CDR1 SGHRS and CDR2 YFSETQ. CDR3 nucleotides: TGCGCCAGCAGCTTGATGAAGTACCAAGAGACCCAGTACTTC. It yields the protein CASSLMKYQETQYF.

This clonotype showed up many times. The CDR3 sequence: CASSFAGEGWPLHF. In DNA form, the CDR3 reads TGTGCCAGCAGCTTTGCTGGGGAAGGCTGGCCCCTCCACTTT. This chain joins TRBV11-2 and TRBJ1-6; D is undetermined. Looked up from germline, CDR1 is SGHAT and CDR2 is FQNNGV. V dropped 3 bases and J dropped 13 bases, with 16 bases sitting between them. The CDR3 is 14 amino acids.

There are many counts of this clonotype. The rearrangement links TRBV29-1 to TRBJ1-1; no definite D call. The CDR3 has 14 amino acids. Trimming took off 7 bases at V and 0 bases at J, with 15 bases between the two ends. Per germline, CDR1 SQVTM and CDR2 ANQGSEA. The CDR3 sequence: CSAQRLELNTEAFF. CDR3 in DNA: TGCAGCGCCCAGCGCCTCGAATTGAACACTGAAGCTTTCTTT.

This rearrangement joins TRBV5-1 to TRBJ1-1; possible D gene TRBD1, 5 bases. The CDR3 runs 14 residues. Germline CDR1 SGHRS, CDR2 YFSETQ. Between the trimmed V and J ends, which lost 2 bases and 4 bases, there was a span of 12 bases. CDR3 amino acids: CASSFGGDLTEAFF. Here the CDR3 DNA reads TGCGCCAGCAGCTTTGGAGGGGATCTCACTGAAGCTTTCTTT.

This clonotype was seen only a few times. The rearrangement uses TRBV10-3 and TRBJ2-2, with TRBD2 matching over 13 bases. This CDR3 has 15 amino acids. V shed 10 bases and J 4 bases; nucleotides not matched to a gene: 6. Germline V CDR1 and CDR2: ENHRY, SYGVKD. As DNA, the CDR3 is TGTGCCACCTATGGACTAGCGGGAGCCACCGGGGAGCTGTTTTTT. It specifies CATYGLAGATGELFF.

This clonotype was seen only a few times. CDR3 sequence: CASSPTRGESPFF. Written as DNA, the CDR3 is TGTGCCAGCAGCCCCACCCGGGGAGAGTCTCCGTTCTTC. The V gene is TRBV7-3, the J gene TRBJ2-1; tentative D call: TRBD2 (5 bases). CDR1 and CDR2 from the germline V gene are SGHTA and FQGTGA. Trimming cost V 5 bases and J 15 bases, with 20 bases left between them. CDR3 length: 13 residues.

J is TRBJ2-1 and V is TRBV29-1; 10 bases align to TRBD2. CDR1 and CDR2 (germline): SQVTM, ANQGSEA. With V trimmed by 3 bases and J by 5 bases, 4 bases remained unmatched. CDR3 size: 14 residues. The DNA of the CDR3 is TGCAGCGTTGACCCTAGCGGGAGCCACAATGAGCAGTTCTTC. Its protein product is CSVDPSGSHNEQFF.

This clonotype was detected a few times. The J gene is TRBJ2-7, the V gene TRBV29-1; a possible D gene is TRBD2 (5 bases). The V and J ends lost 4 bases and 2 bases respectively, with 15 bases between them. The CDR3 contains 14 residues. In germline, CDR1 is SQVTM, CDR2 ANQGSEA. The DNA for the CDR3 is TGCAGCGTTGGAGGGCCAGAGTCCGCCTACGAGCAGTACTTC. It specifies CSVGGPESAYEQYF.

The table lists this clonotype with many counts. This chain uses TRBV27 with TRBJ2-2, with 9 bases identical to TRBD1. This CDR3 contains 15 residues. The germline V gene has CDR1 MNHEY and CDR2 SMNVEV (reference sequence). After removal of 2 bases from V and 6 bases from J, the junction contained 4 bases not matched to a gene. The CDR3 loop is CASSLGTGLPGELFF. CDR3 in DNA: TGTGCCAGCAGTTTAGGGACAGGGTTGCCCGGGGAGCTGTTTTTT.

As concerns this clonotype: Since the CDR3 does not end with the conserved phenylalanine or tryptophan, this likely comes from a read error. The CDR3 coding sequence is TGCGCCAGCAGCCAAGAGAGTGGCTACGAGCAGTACTAC. Its translation: CASSQESGYEQYY. The V call is TRBV4-3, the J call TRBJ2-7; no clear D. The CDR3 has 13 residues. CDR1 is LGHNA and CDR2 is YSLEER in the germline V gene. The V and J ends lost 0 bases and 3 bases respectively, with 6 bases between them.